The rows below give T cell receptor beta chains drawn from one sample of a study of shared clonotypes between healthy human individuals. Assay used: immunoSEQ multiplex PCR; TCRdb lists only in-frame clones, some missing. The sample gives just over 2,000,000 clones, roughly 94% of which show up once; around 0.13% is in the top ten. The sample was naive CD4+ T cells sorted from blood. All receptors come from a man aged 18 to 35 in good health. The CDR3 runs from the conserved cysteine through the conserved F or W. The D gene is left open where the match is weak. Size values are once, few and many counts, or a class for expanded clones, and some rows have none.

D gene	V gene	clone size	J gene	CDR3 DNA	CDR3 protein
.	TRBV9	.	TRBJ2-2	TGTGCCAGCAGCGAACTCTGGGCTAGCGTGAACACCGGGGAGCTGTTTTTT	CASSELWASVNTGELFF
.	TRBV5-1	.	TRBJ2-5	TGCGCCAGCAGCTTGGAGGAGATGTACCAAGAGACCCAGTACTTC	CASSLEEMYQETQYF
TRBD1	TRBV5-1	.	TRBJ2-7	TGCGCCAGCAGCTTGGCTTTACAGGGGGACGAGCAGTACTTC	CASSLALQGDEQYF
.	TRBV11-2	.	TRBJ2-7	TGTGCCAGCAGCTTAGATCTATCAGCGATTAGCTCCTACGAGCAGTACTTC	CASSLDLSAISSYEQYF
.	TRBV4-2	.	TRBJ2-5	TGTGCCAGCAGCCAGAGTCATGGACAACAAGAGACCCAGTACTTC	CASSQSHGQQETQYF
TRBD2	TRBV7-9	.	TRBJ2-1	TGTGCCAGCAGAGGACTAGCGGGAGGGCCGGATGAGCAGTTCTTC	CASRGLAGGPDEQFF
.	TRBV7-9	.	TRBJ1-6	TGTGCCAGCAGCTTAAACACAAATTCACCCCTCCACTTT	CASSLNTNSPLHF
.	TRBV7-8	.	TRBJ2-7	TGTGCCAGCAGAGGTCGCTTCTCCTACGAGCAGTACTTC	CASRGRFSYEQYF
.	TRBV29-1	.	TRBJ2-5	TGCAGCGTTGAAACGGGACGAGAGACCCAGTACTTC	CSVETGRETQYF
TRBD1	TRBV28	.	TRBJ2-3	TGTGCCAGCAGCCGACAGGGTACAGCAGATACGCAGTATTTT	CASSRQGTADTQYF
.	TRBV5-8	.	TRBJ2-5	TGTGCCAGCAGCTTGCAAGGGGCGGAGACCCAGTACTTC	CASSLQGAETQYF
.	TRBV5-4	.	TRBJ1-5	TGTGCCAGCAGCTTGGCAGGACAGCCCCAGCATTTT	CASSLAGQPQHF
.	TRBV2	.	TRBJ1-5	TGTGCCAGCAGTGAGGAACCCCGGCCCCAGCATTTT	CASSEEPRPQHF
.	TRBV21-1	.	TRBJ1-3	TGTGCCAGCAGCAAAGAGGGGCCATTTAGTTTTGGAAACACCATATATTTT	CASSKEGPFSFGNTIYF
TRBD1	TRBV2	.	TRBJ2-5	TGTGCCAGCAGTTTGGACAGGGGGGAAGAGACCCAGTACTTC	CASSLDRGEETQYF
.	TRBV11-2	few	TRBJ1-1	TGTGCCAGCAGCTTAAACAGGAACACTGAAGCTTTCTTT	CASSLNRNTEAFF
.	TRBV19	.	TRBJ1-2	TGTGCCAGTAGTATAGTTGAGGGGAACTATGGCTACACCTTC	CASSIVEGNYGYTF
TRBD2	TRBV10-3	.	TRBJ2-5	TGTGCCACAACTGCGGGAGGGCCGGGTGAGACCCAGTACTTC	CATTAGGPGETQYF
.	TRBV2	.	TRBJ2-1	TGTGCCAGCGGGGACTCGAGGTCGATCAATGAGCAGTTCTTC	CASGDSRSINEQFF
.	TRBV7-2	.	TRBJ2-7	TGTGCCAGCAGCCCGGCCGGGGGTTCCTACGAGCAGTACTTC	CASSPAGGSYEQYF
.	TRBV2	.	TRBJ1-1	TGTGCCAGCAGCGGGGCCCTCCCCCGGGGGAACACTGAAGCTTTCTTT	CASSGALPRGNTEAFF
.	TRBV5-6	.	TRBJ2-3	TGTGCCAGCAGCCCCGCGGCCACTAGGGCTCGGACAGATACGCAGTATTTT	CASSPAATRARTDTQYF
.	TRBV12-5	.	TRBJ1-6	TGTGCTAGTGGTTTGGGATTTGGCGGGACGGATAATTCACCCCTCCACTTT	CASGLGFGGTDNSPLHF
.	TRBV25-1	.	TRBJ1-4	TGTGCCAGCAGTGAACCCGGGAGTAATGGAAAACTGCCTTTT	CASSEPGSNGKLPF
.	TRBV11-2	.	TRBJ2-1	TGTGCCAGCAGCTTAGGACCCAATGAGCAGTTCTTC	CASSLGPNEQFF
.	TRBV29-1	.	TRBJ2-5	TGCAGCGTTAGTAAAATCCAAGAGACCCAGTACTTC	CSVSKIQETQYF
.	TRBV5-1	.	TRBJ2-2	TGCGCCAGCAGCTGGACCCCTCTAGGGGACACCGGGGAGCTGTTTTTT	CASSWTPLGDTGELFF
TRBD2	TRBV19	.	TRBJ2-3	TGTGCCAGTAGTATCAAGGCGGGAGGGGGCACAGATACGCAGTATTTT	CASSIKAGGGTDTQYF
.	TRBV6-6	.	TRBJ2-3	TGTGCCAGCAGTAAGACGGATACGCAGTATTTT	CASSKTDTQYF
TRBD1	TRBV10-3	.	TRBJ1-4	TGTGCCGCGACAGGGGGCTGGGGTGAAAAACTGTTTTTT	CAATGGWGEKLFF
TRBD1	TRBV10-2	once	TRBJ1-4	TGCGCCAGCAGTGACGGACAGGGCCCTAATGAAAAACTGTTTTTT	CASSDGQGPNEKLFF
TRBD1	TRBV5-1	.	TRBJ1-6	TGCGCCAGCAGAAGACAGGGGACGGAAAATTCACCCCTCCACTTT	CASRRQGTENSPLHF
TRBD1	TRBV19	.	TRBJ1-1	TGTGCCAGTAGTACCAACAGGGGGGACTATCTGAACACTGAAGCTTTCTTT	CASSTNRGDYLNTEAFF
TRBD1	TRBV4-1	.	TRBJ2-7	TGCGCCAGCAGCCGGACGGGACAGGTAACCTACGAGCAGTACTTC	CASSRTGQVTYEQYF
.	TRBV10-1	.	TRBJ1-1	TGCGCCAGCAGTGAGGGATTCGGGGTGCACACTGAAGCTTTCTTT	CASSEGFGVHTEAFF
.	TRBV6-5	.	TRBJ2-7	TGTGCCAGCAGTTACAGCGCAACGGCCTACGAGCAGTACTTC	CASSYSATAYEQYF
TRBD2	TRBV10-2	.	TRBJ2-7	TGCGCCAGCAGGACTAGCGGGACCTACGAGCAGTACTTC	CASRTSGTYEQYF
TRBD1	TRBV5-1	.	TRBJ1-1	TGCGCCAGCAGCTTGGTCACGAACAGGGGGAACACTGAAGCTTTCTTT	CASSLVTNRGNTEAFF
.	TRBV2	few	TRBJ1-6	TGTGCCAGCGGGGACGGAAATAATTCACCCCTCCACTTT	CASGDGNNSPLHF
TRBD2	TRBV29-1	.	TRBJ2-1	TGCAGCGTTGGACGAAAGACTAGCGGATTTTACAATGAGCAGTTCTTC	CSVGRKTSGFYNEQFF
TRBD1	TRBV28	once	TRBJ1-2	TGTGCCAGCAGTCGACAGGGGAGCTATGGCTACACCTTC	CASSRQGSYGYTF
.	TRBV28	.	TRBJ1-1	TGTGCCAGCAGTTTACCTACAGGGAACACTGAAGCTTTCTTT	CASSLPTGNTEAFF
.	TRBV4-1	.	TRBJ2-5	TGCGCCAGCAGCCAGGCCCAGATAGAGACCCAGTACTTC	CASSQAQIETQYF
.	TRBV5-1	.	TRBJ2-7	TGCGCCAGCAGCTTTTCCAGGGAATCATCCCACGAGCAGTACTTC	CASSFSRESSHEQYF
.	TRBV14	.	TRBJ2-7	TGTGCCAGCAGCCAATTAAGAGGACCAGCCTACGAGCAGTACTTC	CASSQLRGPAYEQYF
TRBD2	TRBV15	.	TRBJ2-1	TGTGCCACCAGCAGAGATGATTCCGGGACTAGCTTCGATGAGCAGTTCTTC	CATSRDDSGTSFDEQFF
.	TRBV6-1	.	TRBJ2-3	TGTGCCAGCAGTGACCCACCCACTAGCACAGATACGCAGTATTTT	CASSDPPTSTDTQYF
.	TRBV7-7	.	TRBJ1-3	TGTGCTAGCAGCTCCGCGGGAGGGCCTGGAAACACCATATATTTT	CASSSAGGPGNTIYF
.	TRBV20-1	.	TRBJ2-5	TGCAGTAGCACAGGGAAAGAGACCCAGTACTTC	CSSTGKETQYF
.	TRBV29-1	.	TRBJ1-4	TGCAGCGCCACGCAGGCCGAAAAACTGTTTTTT	CSATQAEKLFF
.	TRBV27	.	TRBJ2-3	TGTGCCAGCAGTTTTGGCAGGCGCCGAACAGATACGCAGTATTTT	CASSFGRRRTDTQYF
TRBD1	TRBV27	.	TRBJ1-1	TGTGCCAGCAGGAACAGGGGGCAAGCTTTCTTT	CASRNRGQAFF